The entry below describes one TCR beta chain. The CDR3 has 17 residues. Germline CDR1 is GTSNPN and CDR2 is SVGIG (reference sequence). V lost 0 bases to trimming and J lost 3 bases, with 21 bases between them. Profiling relied on immunoSEQ multiplex PCR, and the TCRdb table lists in-frame clones only, not all of them. The table lists about 70,000 clones, around 78% of them singletons, with less than 20% in the top ten. The entry originates in a study of blood T cell repertoires in COVID-19. This TCR was recovered from a human donor in a cohort sampled during active COVID-19. The chain is built from TRBV30 and TRBJ2-7; tentatively, D is TRBD2 (5 bases). The sample was peripheral blood. This CDR3 is CAWSVSSAGLTIYEQYF. In DNA form, the CDR3 reads TGTGCCTGGAGTGTCTCCTCGGCGGGCCTTACAATCTACGAGCAGTACTTC.